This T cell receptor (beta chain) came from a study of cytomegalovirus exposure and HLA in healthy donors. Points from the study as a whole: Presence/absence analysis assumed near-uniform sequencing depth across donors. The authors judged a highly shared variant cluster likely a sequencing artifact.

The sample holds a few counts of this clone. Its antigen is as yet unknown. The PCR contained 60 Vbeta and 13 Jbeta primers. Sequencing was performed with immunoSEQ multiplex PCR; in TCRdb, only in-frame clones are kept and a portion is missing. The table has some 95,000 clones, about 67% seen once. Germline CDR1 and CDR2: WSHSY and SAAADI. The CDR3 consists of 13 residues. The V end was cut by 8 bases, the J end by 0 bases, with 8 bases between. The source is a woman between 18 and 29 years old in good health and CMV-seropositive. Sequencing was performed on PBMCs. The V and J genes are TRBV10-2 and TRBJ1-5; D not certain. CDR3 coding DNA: TGCGCCAGCCGGGGATTTAGCAATCAGCCCCAGCATTTT. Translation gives CASRGFSNQPQHF.